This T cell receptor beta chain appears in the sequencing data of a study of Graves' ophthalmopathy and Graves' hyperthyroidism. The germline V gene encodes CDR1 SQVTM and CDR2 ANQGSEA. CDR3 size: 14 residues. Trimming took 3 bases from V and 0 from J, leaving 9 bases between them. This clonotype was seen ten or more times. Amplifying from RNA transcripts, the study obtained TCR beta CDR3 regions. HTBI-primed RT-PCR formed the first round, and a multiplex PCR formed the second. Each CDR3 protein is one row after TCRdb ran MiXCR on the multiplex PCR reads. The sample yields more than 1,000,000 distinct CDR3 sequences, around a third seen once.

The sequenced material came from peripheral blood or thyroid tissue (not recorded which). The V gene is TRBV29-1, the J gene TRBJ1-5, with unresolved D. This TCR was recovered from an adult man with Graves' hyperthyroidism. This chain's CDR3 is CSVDGRDSNQPQHF. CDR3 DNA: TGCAGCGTTGATGGGAGGGATAGCAATCAGCCCCAGCATTTT.